This record concerns one T cell receptor beta chain sequence. Its antigen is unknown. This sample was taken from a study of cytomegalovirus exposure and HLA in healthy donors. General observations from the study: Among TCR sequences, most were rare, though some public TCRs appeared in many donors. The study listed some 160 cytomegalovirus-associated TCR beta chains.

The PCR had 60 Vbeta and 13 Jbeta primers. TCRdb keeps only in-frame clones here, not all; method: immunoSEQ multiplex PCR. The table includes 110,000 to 150,000 clones, around three quarters detected once. Sequencing input: PBMCs. The clonotype comes from a man in his late teens or twenties in good health and CMV-seronegative.

CDR3 nucleotide sequence: TGCACCAGCAGCCTCGGATACCGGGTCTCGGGAGCTTTCTTT. As protein: CTSSLGYRVSGAFF. V usage is TRBV1 and J usage is TRBJ1-1. TRBV1 is a known pseudogene. This CDR3 has 14 residues.